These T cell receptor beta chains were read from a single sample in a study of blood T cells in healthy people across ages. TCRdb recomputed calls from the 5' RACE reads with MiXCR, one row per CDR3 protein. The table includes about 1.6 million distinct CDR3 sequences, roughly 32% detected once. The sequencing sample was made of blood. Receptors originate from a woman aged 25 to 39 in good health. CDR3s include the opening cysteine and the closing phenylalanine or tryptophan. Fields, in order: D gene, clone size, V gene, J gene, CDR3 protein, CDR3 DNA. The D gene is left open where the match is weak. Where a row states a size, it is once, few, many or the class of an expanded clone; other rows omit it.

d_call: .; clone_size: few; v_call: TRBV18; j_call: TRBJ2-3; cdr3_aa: CASSPGFRDTDTQYF; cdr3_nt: TGTGCCAGCTCACCAGGATTCAGAGACACAGATACGCAGTATTTT
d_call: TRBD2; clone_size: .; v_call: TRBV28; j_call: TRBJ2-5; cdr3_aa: CASSRKLAGDETQYF; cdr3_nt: TGTGCCAGCAGTCGTAAACTAGCGGGAGACGAGACCCAGTACTTC
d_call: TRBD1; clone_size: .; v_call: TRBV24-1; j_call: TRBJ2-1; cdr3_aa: CATSDYTGVRQFF; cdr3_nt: TGTGCCACCAGTGATTATACAGGGGTAAGGCAGTTCTTC
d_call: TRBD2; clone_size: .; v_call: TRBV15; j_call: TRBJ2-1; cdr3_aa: CATAIVVAGDEQFF; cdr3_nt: TGTGCCACCGCAATAGTGGTAGCGGGAGATGAGCAGTTCTTC
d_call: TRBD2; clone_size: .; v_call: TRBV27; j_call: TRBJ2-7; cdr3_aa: CASSLSTAGGCEQYF; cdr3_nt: TGTGCCAGCAGTTTATCGACTGCGGGAGGGTGCGAGCAGTACTTC
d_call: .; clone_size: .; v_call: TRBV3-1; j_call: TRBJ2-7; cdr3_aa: CASSQDIDEQYF; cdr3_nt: TGTGCCAGCAGCCAAGATATCGACGAGCAGTACTTC
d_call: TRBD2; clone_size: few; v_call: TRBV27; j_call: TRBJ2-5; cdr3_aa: CASRKYSGTSDQETQYF; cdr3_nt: TGTGCCAGCAGAAAGTATTCCGGGACTAGCGATCAAGAGACCCAGTACTTC
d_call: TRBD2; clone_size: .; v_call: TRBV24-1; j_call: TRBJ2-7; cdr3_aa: CATSDGGRYEQYF; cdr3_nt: TGTGCCACCAGTGACGGGGGGAGGTACGAGCAGTACTTC
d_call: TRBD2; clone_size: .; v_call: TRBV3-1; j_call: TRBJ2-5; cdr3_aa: CASSQGVGELAGSETQYF; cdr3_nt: TGTGCCAGCAGCCAAGGAGTTGGAGAACTAGCGGGATCTGAGACCCAGTACTTC
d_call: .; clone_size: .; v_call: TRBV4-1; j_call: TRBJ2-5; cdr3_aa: CTSSLWGTAETQYF; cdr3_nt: TGCACCAGCAGCCTTTGGGGTACAGCAGAGACCCAGTACTTC
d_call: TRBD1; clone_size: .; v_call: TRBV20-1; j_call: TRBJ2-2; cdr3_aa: CSAHRGTGELFF; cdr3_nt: TGCAGTGCACACAGGGGTACCGGGGAGCTGTTTTTT
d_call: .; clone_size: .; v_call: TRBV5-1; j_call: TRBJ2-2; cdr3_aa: CASSPSPGTGELFF; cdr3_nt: TGCGCCAGCAGCCCGAGCCCAGGCACCGGGGAGCTGTTTTTT
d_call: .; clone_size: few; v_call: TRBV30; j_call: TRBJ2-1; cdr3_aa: CAWSVGLPSYNEQFF; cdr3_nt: TGTGCCTGGAGTGTAGGATTACCCTCCTACAATGAGCAGTTCTTC
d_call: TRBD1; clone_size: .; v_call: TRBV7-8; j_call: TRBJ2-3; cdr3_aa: CASSSGWDRATDTQYF; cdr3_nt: TGTGCCAGCAGCTCCGGCTGGGACAGGGCCACAGATACGCAGTATTTT
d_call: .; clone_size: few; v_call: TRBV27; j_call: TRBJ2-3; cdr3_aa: CASSWGLYTDTQYF; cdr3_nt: TGTGCCAGCAGTTGGGGACTCTACACAGATACGCAGTATTTT
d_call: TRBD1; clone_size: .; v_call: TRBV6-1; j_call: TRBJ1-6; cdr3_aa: CASRTGQGIYNSPLHF; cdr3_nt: TGTGCCAGCAGGACGGGACAGGGGATCTATAATTCACCCCTCCACTTT
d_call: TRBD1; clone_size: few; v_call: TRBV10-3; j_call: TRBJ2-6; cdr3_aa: CAITGLLPGQKSGANVLTF; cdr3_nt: TGTGCCATCACGGGTCTCCTCCCGGGACAGAAGTCTGGGGCCAACGTCCTGACTTTC
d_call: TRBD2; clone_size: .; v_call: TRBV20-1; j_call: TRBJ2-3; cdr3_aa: CSARDEVSGRSTDTQYF; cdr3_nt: TGCAGTGCTAGAGATGAGGTTAGCGGGAGGTCCACAGATACGCAGTATTTT
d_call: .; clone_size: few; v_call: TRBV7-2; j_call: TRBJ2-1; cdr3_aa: CASSQTAQLYNEQFF; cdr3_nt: TGTGCCAGCAGTCAGACAGCCCAGCTTTACAATGAGCAGTTCTTC
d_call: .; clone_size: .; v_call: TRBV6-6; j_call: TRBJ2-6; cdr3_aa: CASSSYGTPGANVLTF; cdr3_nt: TGTGCCAGCAGCTCCTACGGGACTCCTGGGGCCAACGTCCTGACTTTC
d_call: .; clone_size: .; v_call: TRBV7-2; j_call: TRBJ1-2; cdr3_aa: CASARDGNYGYTF; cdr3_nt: TGTGCCAGCGCTCGCGACGGGAACTATGGCTACACCTTC
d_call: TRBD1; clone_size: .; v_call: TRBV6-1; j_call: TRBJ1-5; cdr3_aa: CASTVGTGFFVGNQPQHF; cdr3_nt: TGTGCCAGCACTGTCGGGACAGGGTTTTTCGTGGGCAATCAGCCCCAGCATTTT
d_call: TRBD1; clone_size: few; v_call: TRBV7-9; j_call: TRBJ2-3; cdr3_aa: CASSSSTGVTDTQYF; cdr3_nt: TGTGCCAGCAGCTCTTCGACAGGGGTAACAGATACGCAGTATTTT
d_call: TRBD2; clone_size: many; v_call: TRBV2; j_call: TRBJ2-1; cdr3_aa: CASRGLAGSSYNEQFF; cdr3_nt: TGTGCCAGCAGGGGACTAGCGGGTAGCTCCTACAATGAGCAGTTCTTC
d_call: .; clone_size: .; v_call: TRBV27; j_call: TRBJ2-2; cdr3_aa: CASSLVSAQPVELFF; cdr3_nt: TGTGCCAGCAGTTTAGTATCGGCCCAACCCGTAGAGCTGTTTTTT
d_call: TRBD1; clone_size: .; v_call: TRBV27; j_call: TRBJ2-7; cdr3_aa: CASGHRGTYEQYF; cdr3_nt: TGTGCCAGCGGCCACAGGGGGACCTACGAGCAGTACTTC
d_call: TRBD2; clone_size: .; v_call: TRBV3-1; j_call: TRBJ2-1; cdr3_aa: CASSAGLAASEQFF; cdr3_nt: TGTGCCAGCAGCGCGGGACTAGCTGCGAGTGAGCAGTTCTTC
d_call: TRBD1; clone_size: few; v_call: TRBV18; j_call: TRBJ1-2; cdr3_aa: CASSRGTGGFDGYTF; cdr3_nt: TGTGCCAGCTCGCGAGGGACAGGGGGCTTTGATGGCTACACCTTC
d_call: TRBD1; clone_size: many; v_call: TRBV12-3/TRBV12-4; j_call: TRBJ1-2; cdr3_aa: CASSLKDRPLSNYGYTF; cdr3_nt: TGTGCCAGCAGTTTAAAGGACAGGCCTTTATCTAACTATGGCTACACCTTC
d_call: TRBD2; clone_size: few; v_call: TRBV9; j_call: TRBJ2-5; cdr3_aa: CASSVGGLAGVETQYF; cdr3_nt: TGTGCCAGCAGCGTAGGGGGACTAGCGGGAGTCGAGACCCAGTACTTC
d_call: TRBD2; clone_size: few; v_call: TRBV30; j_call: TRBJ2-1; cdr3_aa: CAWSVLAGVSNEQFF; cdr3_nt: TGTGCCTGGAGTGTACTCGCGGGAGTGTCCAATGAGCAGTTCTTC
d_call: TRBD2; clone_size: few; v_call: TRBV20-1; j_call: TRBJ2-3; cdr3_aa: CSALLAGGLTDTQYF; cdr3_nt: TGCAGTGCGCTCCTAGCGGGAGGGCTGACAGATACGCAGTATTTT
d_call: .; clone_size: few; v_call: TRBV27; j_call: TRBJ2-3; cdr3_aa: CASSITGLRDTQYF; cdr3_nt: TGTGCCAGCAGTATCACAGGTTTGAGAGATACGCAGTATTTT
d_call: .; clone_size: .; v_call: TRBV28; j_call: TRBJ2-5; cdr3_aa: CASRSRSRGAETQHF; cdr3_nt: TGTGCCAGCAGATCCAGGTCGAGGGGGGCGGAGACCCAGCACTTC
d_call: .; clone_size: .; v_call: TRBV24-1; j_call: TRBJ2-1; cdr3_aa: CATSSGPSSYNEQFF; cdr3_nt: TGTGCCACCAGTAGCGGGCCCTCCTCCTACAATGAGCAGTTCTTC
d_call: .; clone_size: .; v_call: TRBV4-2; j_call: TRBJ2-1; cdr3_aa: CASSHQGYNEQFF; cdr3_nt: TGTGCCAGCAGCCATCAGGGGTACAATGAGCAGTTCTTC
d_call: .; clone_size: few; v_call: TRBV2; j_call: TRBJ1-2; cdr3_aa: CAGSQGLGGYTF; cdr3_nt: TGTGCCGGCAGCCAGGGCCTGGGGGGCTACACCTTC
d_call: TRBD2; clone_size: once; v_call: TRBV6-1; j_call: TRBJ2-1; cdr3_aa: CASSVGLAGGGSYNEQFF; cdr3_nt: TGTGCCAGCAGTGTAGGACTAGCGGGAGGGGGTTCCTACAATGAGCAGTTCTTC
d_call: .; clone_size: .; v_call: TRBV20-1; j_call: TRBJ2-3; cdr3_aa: CSARGVGAGDTQYF; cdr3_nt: TGCAGTGCTAGAGGAGTGGGGGCCGGGGATACGCAGTATTTT
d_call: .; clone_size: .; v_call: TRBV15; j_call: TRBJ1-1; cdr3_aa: CATSGDRLNTEAFF; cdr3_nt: TGTGCCACCAGCGGAGACAGGCTAAACACTGAAGCTTTCTTT
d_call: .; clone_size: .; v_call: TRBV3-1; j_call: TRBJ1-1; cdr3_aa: CASSQGSGQLNTEAFF; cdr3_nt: TGTGCCAGCAGCCAAGGTTCAGGACAGTTAAACACTGAAGCTTTCTTT
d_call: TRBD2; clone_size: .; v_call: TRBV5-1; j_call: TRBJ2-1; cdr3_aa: CASSSGLAGMNEQFF; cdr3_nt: TGCGCCAGCAGCTCCGGACTAGCGGGAATGAATGAGCAGTTCTTC